This T cell receptor (beta chain) was identified during a study of T cell clonotyping in hematopoietic cell transplantation. Study results and limitations: Recipient TCR diversity dropped after transplant; expanded clonotypes rose from day 30 to 180.

As concerns this clone: Its specificity is unknown. The identical CDR3 is also encoded by other nucleotide sequences in the sample.

CDR1 and CDR2 from the germline V gene are PRHDT and FYEKMQ (reference sequence). Trimming left V 0 bases short and J 2 bases short, with 8 bases between. This CDR3 has 14 residues. Samples: about 28 days before transplant, then days 30, 100 and 180 after. TCRdb's copy holds only in-frame clones and misses some; the assay was immunoSEQ multiplex PCR. The sample consists of around 1,000 clones, 70% to 80% of them appearing once. The starting material was PBMCs, obtained 30 days after allogeneic stem cell transplant. The origin of this receptor is a female patient in her forties or fifties who had an allogeneic stem cell transplant, so the T cells may come from the graft donor. Some clones in this sample may be carry-over from other donors' samples. The chain joins TRBV13 to TRBJ2-7; maybe TRBD1 (6 bases). The CDR3 sequence: CASSLGRGAYEQYF. CDR3 in DNA: TGTGCCAGCAGCTTAGGCAGGGGCGCCTACGAGCAGTACTTC.